The clone carrying this T cell receptor beta chain was seen only once. The data derive from a study of control samples from healthy donors and cancer patients. Between the trimmed V and J ends, which lost 5 bases and 1 base, there was a span of 14 bases. The germline V gene has CDR1 SEHNR and CDR2 FQNEAQ (reference sequence). This CDR3 is 15 amino acids long. Profiling relied on immunoSEQ multiplex PCR, and the TCRdb table lists in-frame clones only, not all of them. The sample lists approximately 170,000 clones; around nine tenths were seen once. The sample comprised blood. The chain employs TRBV7-9 and TRBJ1-1, with D perhaps TRBD1 (6 bases). This receptor was taken from a woman aged 30 to 39 in good health. This CDR3 reads CASSIMTGGNTEAFF. The CDR3 DNA reads TGTGCCAGCAGCATTATGACAGGAGGGAACACTGAAGCTTTCTTT.